Listed here are 22 T cell receptor beta chains from one sample, sequenced in a study of T cells in tuberculosis. Specified time point: new active TB diagnosis, blood taken before or within 7 days of starting treatment. TCRdb's table, derived via immunoSEQ multiplex PCR, lists solely in-frame clones and lacks some. This table holds tens of thousands of clones, around 85% found once. The sample was PBMCs, taken at tuberculosis diagnosis. The receptors originated from an adult with tuberculosis.

As DNA, the CDR3 is TGTGCCAGCAGCCCCGGTTGGGGAGCCGGGGAGCTGTTTTTT. The encoded protein is CASSPGWGAGELFF. This chain links TRBV4-2 with TRBJ2-2; a weak D match, TRBD2 (5 bases). The CDR3 length is 14 residues. Germline V gene lookup returns CDR1 LGHNA and CDR2 YNFKEQ. With 4 bases removed from V and 6 bases from J, the gap between germline ends came to 12 bases.

This clone came up a few times. The V and J genes are TRBV7-9 and TRBJ1-5; no clear D. Trimming removed 1 base from V and 7 bases from J, with 8 bases in between. This CDR3 comprises 13 residues. Germline V lookup: CDR1 SEHNR, CDR2 FQNEAQ (reference sequence). Here the CDR3 DNA reads TGTGCCAGCAGCTTAGACATGAACCAGCCCCAGCATTTT. It codes for CASSLDMNQPQHF.

This rearrangement joins TRBV11-3 to TRBJ2-1, with D unresolved. Looked up from germline, CDR1 is SGHNT and CDR2 is YENEEA. V was cut by 2 bases and J by 7 bases, with 18 bases left in between. The CDR3 is 16 residues long. The CDR3 DNA reads TGTGCCAGCAGCTTATGGTCTCCTCCCGAAGAGAATGAGCAGTTCTTC. Translating gives CASSLWSPPEENEQFF.

This clone appeared a few times. This rearrangement joins TRBV19 to TRBJ1-6; 10 positions agree with TRBD1. Trimming took 11 bases from V and 7 from J; bases not matched to a gene: 11. CDR1 and CDR2 from the germline V gene are LNHDA and SQIVND (reference sequence). This CDR3 has 15 residues. CDR3 nucleotide sequence: TGTGCCTCTCGAGAAGACAGGGGGCGGAATTCACCCCTCCACTTT. It yields the protein CASREDRGRNSPLHF.

The chain combines TRBV18 with TRBJ2-1, with 7 bases aligning to TRBD1. CDR3 length: 15 residues. V lost 3 bases and J lost 4; bases outside the gene matches: 6. Germline lookup yields CDR1 KGHSH and CDR2 LQKENI. The CDR3: CASSPLGQFYNEQFF. CDR3 nucleotides: TGTGCCAGCTCACCTTTGGGACAGTTTTACAATGAGCAGTTCTTC.

The chain links TRBV29-1 to TRBJ1-1, with D possibly being TRBD1 (6 bases). The CDR3 sequence is 12 residues long. Germline V CDR1 and CDR2: SQVTM, ANQGSEA. V lost 4 bases, J lost 3 bases, and 9 bases lay in between. CDR3 amino acids: CSVGPGDTEAFF. The CDR3 DNA sequence: TGCAGCGTTGGCCCAGGGGACACTGAAGCTTTCTTT.

This clone was counted once. The V call is TRBV13, the J call TRBJ2-3; 9 nucleotides align to TRBD1. V shed 5 bases and J 11 bases; nucleotides not matched to a gene: 5. This CDR3 is 12 amino acids long. CDR1 is PRHDT, CDR2 FYEKMQ, per germline (reference sequence). The CDR3 is CASSHRQGGQYF. CDR3 DNA: TGTGCCAGCAGCCACAGACAGGGGGGGCAGTATTTT.

The chain is built from TRBV6-5 and TRBJ2-7; tentatively, D is TRBD2 (5 bases). Germline V CDR1 and CDR2: MNHEY, SVGAGI. The CDR3 is 13 amino acids. Trimming removed 6 bases at V and 1 base at J, with 10 bases between. The CDR3 bases are TGTGCCAGCAGCCCGGGGTATTCCTACGAGCAGTACTTC. This gives the protein CASSPGYSYEQYF.

This clone was seen only once. The gene calls are TRBV6-5 and TRBJ2-4; TRBD2 might be the D (5 bases). CDR3 length equals 16 residues. The germline V gene has CDR1 MNHEY and CDR2 SVGAGI. Trimming shortened V by 0 bases and J by 2 bases, and 11 bases separated the two germline ends. CDR3: CASSYSSEDPKNIQYF. DNA for the CDR3: TGTGCCAGCAGTTACTCGTCGGAGGACCCCAAAAACATTCAGTACTTC.

The V and J genes are TRBV5-1 and TRBJ2-5; tentatively, D is TRBD2 (6 bases). The CDR3 sequence is 13 residues long. Trimming took off 0 bases at V and 5 bases at J, with 8 bases between the two ends. Germline V CDR1 and CDR2: SGHRS, YFSETQ. Here the CDR3 reads CASSLGGVETQYF. CDR3 DNA sequence: TGCGCCAGCAGCTTGGGGGGGGTCGAGACCCAGTACTTC.

The V and J genes are TRBV27 and TRBJ1-5; D call uncertain. Per the germline V gene, CDR1 is MNHEY and CDR2 is SMNVEV (reference sequence). Trimming removed 6 bases at V and 4 bases at J, with 7 bases between. CDR3 size: 12 residues. The CDR3, as DNA: TGTGCCAGCAGCGACTTTAATCAGCCCCAGCATTTT. It specifies CASSDFNQPQHF.

The genes are TRBV2 and TRBJ1-2; 7 positions agree with TRBD1. V lost 3 bases and J lost 2; bases outside the gene matches: 3. There are 14 residues in the CDR3. Per the germline V gene, CDR1 is SNHLY and CDR2 is FYNNEI. CDR3 loop: CASSETGPNYGYTF. Written as DNA, the CDR3 is TGTGCCAGCAGTGAGACAGGGCCCAACTATGGCTACACCTTC.

The chain employs TRBV9 and TRBJ2-3, with a possible D match to TRBD1 (6 bases). Trimming stripped 4 bases from V and 4 bases from J, with 13 bases between. CDR3 size: 14 residues. Germline CDR1 and CDR2: SGDLS and YYNGEE. Here the CDR3 reads CASSLLTGSDTQYF. Here the CDR3 DNA reads TGTGCCAGCAGCCTACTGACAGGCTCAGATACGCAGTATTTT.

The genes are TRBV7-9 and TRBJ2-2; tentatively, D is TRBD1 (5 bases). V lost 2 bases to trimming and J lost 0 bases, with 13 bases between them. This CDR3 has 17 amino acids. Per germline, CDR1 SEHNR and CDR2 FQNEAQ (reference sequence). The CDR3 is CASSLWVGVANTGELFF. CDR3 sequence (DNA): TGTGCCAGCAGCTTATGGGTAGGGGTAGCGAACACCGGGGAGCTGTTTTTT.

As concerns this clone: At one of its ends the junction is not consistent with the germline gene, which may arise from a read error. The chain uses TRBV10-3 and TRBJ2-3; 13 nucleotides line up with TRBD2. The CDR3 is 16 amino acids. Germline CDR1 ENHRY, CDR2 SYGVKD. Here the CDR3 DNA reads TGTACCATCAGTATCGGGACTAGCGGGGTGGCAGATACGCAGTATTTT. This translates into CTISIGTSGVADTQYF.

This chain joins TRBV7-6 and TRBJ1-2; 7 bases align to TRBD1. The trim removed 2 bases at V and 8 bases at J, leaving 11 bases unmatched. Germline V gene lookup returns CDR1 SGHVS and CDR2 FNYEAQ. The CDR3 extends over 15 amino acids. CDR3 sequence reads: CASSLTGGGAGGYTF. CDR3 nucleotides: TGTGCCAGCAGCTTAACTGGAGGGGGCGCCGGAGGCTACACCTTC.

V usage is TRBV6-1 and J usage is TRBJ2-3, with 8 bases fitting TRBD2. Per the germline V gene, CDR1 is MNHNS and CDR2 is SASEGT. This CDR3 comprises 14 residues. Trimming cost V 3 bases and J 3 bases; bases outside gene matches: 2. The CDR3 coding sequence is TGTGCCAGCAGTGAGGGACTAGGAACAGATACGCAGTATTTT. Translated: CASSEGLGTDTQYF.

This clone was found a few times. V gene TRBV4-3 combines with J gene TRBJ2-2; D perhaps matches TRBD1 (6 bases). The CDR3 runs 17 residues. CDR1 and CDR2 from the germline V gene are LGHNA and YSLEER. V was cut by 0 bases and J by 1 base, with 12 bases left in between. The CDR3: CASSQEPGQKNTGELFF. The CDR3 DNA reads TGCGCCAGCAGCCAAGAGCCGGGACAAAAGAACACCGGGGAGCTGTTTTTT.

The chain uses TRBV6-5 and TRBJ2-7; the match to TRBD1 covers 10 bases. Germline V lookup: CDR1 MNHEY, CDR2 SVGAGI. With V trimmed by 3 bases and J by 3 bases, 8 bases remained unmatched. The CDR3 loop spans 16 amino acids. The CDR3 reads CASSYFGTGVFYEQYF. Written as DNA, the CDR3 is TGTGCCAGCAGTTATTTCGGGACAGGGGTCTTCTACGAGCAGTACTTC.

The rearrangement links TRBV28 to TRBJ1-2, with a possible D match to TRBD1 (5 bases). Germline V gives CDR1 MDHEN, CDR2 SYDVKM. Trimming pared 7 bases from V and 4 bases from J, leaving 13 bases between. This CDR3 is 13 amino acids long. As DNA, the CDR3 is TGTGCCAGCACCCTTGGGGGGGTCTATGGCTACACCTTC. The encoded protein is CASTLGGVYGYTF.

This rearrangement joins TRBV19 to TRBJ2-3; 12 bases align to TRBD2. Germline V CDR1 and CDR2: LNHDA, SQIVND (reference sequence). With 6 bases clipped from V and 5 bases from J, the junction kept 6 bases outside the gene matches. This CDR3 contains 15 residues. CDR3 residues: CASRNGLAGLDTQYF. The CDR3 DNA sequence: TGTGCCAGTAGAAACGGACTAGCGGGATTAGATACGCAGTATTTT. The full variable domain, in which reference TRBV19 and TRBJ2-3 provide the parts outside the CDR3, is DGGITQSPKYLFRKEGQNVTLSCEQNLNHDAMYWYRQDPGQGLRLIYYSQIVNDFQKGDIAEGYSVSREKKESFPLTVTSAQKNPTAFYLCASRNGLAGLDTQYFGPGTRLTVL.

Only a few counts were recorded for this clone. J is TRBJ2-7 and V is TRBV2; possible D gene TRBD2, 6 bases. Germline CDR1 is SNHLY and CDR2 is FYNNEI. This CDR3 has 14 amino acids. The V and J ends lost 4 bases and 3 bases respectively, with 13 bases between them. CDR3 coding DNA: TGTGCCAGCAGTGTAGGAGGGACCTACTACGAGCAGTACTTC. Residues: CASSVGGTYYEQYF.